This T cell receptor (beta chain) derives from a study of cytomegalovirus exposure and HLA in healthy donors. Broader study findings: A cluster of highly shared sequence variants was likely a sequencing artifact. One variant, a missense change in DCLRE1C, was linked in a later analysis to TCR beta V- and J-gene trimming. Most TCRs appeared rarely, but some public TCRs recurred in many donors.

As for the donors, each was a healthy bone marrow donor. PCR employed 60 Vbeta and 13 Jbeta primers. This table comes from immunoSEQ multiplex PCR, and its TCRdb copy is limited to in-frame clones, with some not included. The table includes over 150,000 clones, roughly three quarters detected once. As for this clone: The antigen remains unidentified. One junction end disagrees with the germline gene, perhaps due to a read error.

The sequencing sample was made of PBMCs. This receptor was identified in a man aged 30 to 39 in good health and CMV-seropositive.

The DNA for the CDR3 is TGTGCCGGGAGTCGACTAGCGGGAGAGTTGGATGAGCAGTTCTTC. Amino acid sequence: CAGSRLAGELDEQFF. The V call is TRBV30, the J call TRBJ2-1; 12 nucleotides agree with TRBD2. The CDR3 spans 15 residues. CDR1 and CDR2 from the germline V gene are GTSNPN and SVGIG (reference sequence).